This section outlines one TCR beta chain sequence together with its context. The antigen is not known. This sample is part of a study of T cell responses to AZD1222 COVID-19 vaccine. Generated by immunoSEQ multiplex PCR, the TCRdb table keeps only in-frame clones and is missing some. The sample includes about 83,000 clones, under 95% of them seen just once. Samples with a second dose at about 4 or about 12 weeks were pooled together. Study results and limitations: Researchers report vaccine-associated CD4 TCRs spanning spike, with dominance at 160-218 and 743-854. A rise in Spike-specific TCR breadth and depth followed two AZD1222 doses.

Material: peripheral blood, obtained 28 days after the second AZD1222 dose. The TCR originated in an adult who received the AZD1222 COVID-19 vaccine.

Here the CDR3 reads CASSFIGGRWGTDTQYF. CDR3 DNA: TGTGCCAGCAGTTTCATTGGGGGGAGGTGGGGCACAGATACGCAGTATTTT. The V call is TRBV27, the J call TRBJ2-3; tentatively, D is TRBD2 (6 bases). The V end was cut by 3 bases, the J end by 1 base, with 17 bases between. The CDR3 has 17 residues. CDR1 is MNHEY, CDR2 SMNVEV, per germline (reference sequence).